One sample yielded the 10 T cell receptor beta chains listed below, sequenced in a study of T cell responses to AZD1222 COVID-19 vaccine. Profiled with immunoSEQ multiplex PCR; TCRdb holds only in-frame clones, not every one. The sample yields 200,000 or so clones, over 70% seen once. The specimen was peripheral blood, collected on day 0 of MenACWY control vaccination. The receptors stem from an adult in good health.

This chain uses TRBV3-1 (or the pseudogene TRBV3-2) with TRBJ1-3; D call uncertain. Germline V CDR1 and CDR2: LGHDT, YNNKEL (reference sequence). The ends were cut back, 1 base at V and 1 base at J, with 8 bases in the middle. The CDR3 length is 15 residues. The CDR3 nucleotides read TGTGCCAGCAGCCAAGGGTTCAGTTCTGGAAACACCATATATTTT. Protein: CASSQGFSSGNTIYF.

The rearrangement uses TRBV7-2 and TRBJ1-5, with TRBD1 as a possible D gene (5 bases). Germline V CDR1 and CDR2: SGHTA, FQGNSA. V was pared by 1 base and J by 7 bases, with 11 bases between. The CDR3 has 14 amino acids. CDR3 DNA sequence: TGTGCCAGCAGCTTAGGGACACTGGGCCAGCCCCAGCATTTT. Translation: CASSLGTLGQPQHF. Using reference TRBV7-2 and TRBJ1-5 for the parts outside the CDR3, the full variable domain is GAGVSQSPSNKVTEKGKDVELRCDPISGHTALYWYRQSLGQGLEFLIYFQGNSAPDKSGLPSDRFSAERTGGSVSTLTIQRTQQEDSAVYLCASSLGTLGQPQHFGDGTRLSIL.

The chain uses TRBV7-8 and TRBJ2-7; D may correspond to TRBD1 or TRBD2 (6 bases each). Trimming removed 5 bases at V and 4 bases at J, with 18 bases between. Germline-derived CDR1 and CDR2 are SGHVS and FQNEAQ. CDR3 length: 15 amino acids. The CDR3 sequence: CASSAYRAGQYEQYF. CDR3 DNA: TGTGCCAGCAGCGCGTATCGGGCGGGACAATACGAGCAGTACTTC.

This chain joins TRBV18 and TRBJ2-1; D might be TRBD1 (6 bases). V lost 5 bases and J 2 bases, leaving 16 bases between the germline ends. The CDR3 is 16 amino acids. Looked up from germline, CDR1 is KGHSH and CDR2 is LQKENI. For the CDR3, the DNA is TGTGCCAGCTCAAGCAACAGGGCCCTTGCCTACAATGAGCAGTTCTTC. Its translation is CASSSNRALAYNEQFF.

This clone was seen a single time. V gene TRBV30 combines with J gene TRBJ2-5, with TRBD1 identical over 7 bases. Germline V gene lookup returns CDR1 GTSNPN and CDR2 SVGIG (reference sequence). There are 16 residues in the CDR3. V lost 7 bases, J lost 1 base, and 15 bases stayed unmatched. CDR3 protein: CAYYPGTAKPQETQYF. DNA for the CDR3: TGTGCCTACTACCCCGGGACAGCAAAACCCCAAGAGACCCAGTACTTC.

The gene calls are TRBV7-2 and TRBJ2-1; TRBD2 aligns across 8 bases. CDR1 and CDR2 from the germline V gene are SGHTA and FQGNSA. CDR3 length equals 19 residues. With V trimmed by 2 bases and J by 5 bases, 17 bases remained unmatched. The CDR3 DNA reads as TGTGCCAGCAGCTTACCCCCTGGGGCGGGGGGAAGGTGGAACAATGAGCAGTTCTTC. It encodes CASSLPPGAGGRWNNEQFF.

This clone occurred a few times. The chain employs TRBV11-2 and TRBJ2-3; D may be TRBD2 (6 bases). Deletions cut 2 bases from V and 2 bases from J, with 17 bases between. The CDR3 has 17 residues. Germline loops: CDR1 SGHAT, CDR2 FQNNGV. CDR3 nucleotide sequence: TGTGCCAGCAGCTTAATACGGGAGACATCAATCACAGATACGCAGTATTTT. It is translated as CASSLIRETSITDTQYF.

The chain is built from TRBV7-2 and TRBJ2-5; tentative D call: TRBD1 (6 bases). The CDR3 runs 14 residues. V was pared by 5 bases and J by 5 bases, with 15 bases between. The germline gives CDR1 SGHTA, CDR2 FQGNSA. DNA of the CDR3: TGTGCCAGCAGCCCCAATGGGGGCAGGGAGACCCAGTACTTC. Its translation: CASSPNGGRETQYF. Based on the CDR3 plus reference TRBV7-2 and TRBJ2-5, the full variable domain is GAGVSQSPSNKVTEKGKDVELRCDPISGHTALYWYRQSLGQGLEFLIYFQGNSAPDKSGLPSDRFSAERTGGSVSTLTIQRTQQEDSAVYLCASSPNGGRETQYFGPGTRLLVL.

This clone occurred once. The chain is built from TRBV5-4 and TRBJ2-7; D uncertain. CDR1 and CDR2 from the germline V gene are SGHNT and YYREEE (reference sequence). The CDR3 covers 14 residues. The V end was cut by 4 bases, the J end by 5 bases, with 16 bases between. For the CDR3, the DNA is TGTGCCAGCAGCCCCGGAATCTTCAGCCACGAGCAGTACTTC. Its translation: CASSPGIFSHEQYF. Complete variable domain (other parts from reference TRBV5-4 and TRBJ2-7): ETGVTQSPTHLIKTRGQQVTLRCSSQSGHNTVSWYQQALGQGPQFIFQYYREEENGRGNFPPRFSGLQFPNYSSELNVNALELDDSALYLCASSPGIFSHEQYFGPGTRLTVT.

This clone was detected only once. This chain links TRBV3-1 (or the pseudogene TRBV3-2) with TRBJ2-1, with 14 bases identical to TRBD2. Germline V CDR1 and CDR2: LGHDT, YNNKEL (reference sequence). The CDR3 covers 16 residues. Losses at the gene ends were 4 bases for V and 4 bases for J; bases not matched to a gene: 3. This chain's CDR3 is CASSRRTSGRYNEQFF. Here the CDR3 DNA reads TGTGCCAGCAGCCGTCGGACTAGCGGGAGGTACAATGAGCAGTTCTTC.